This TCR beta chain stems from a study of shared clonotypes between healthy human individuals. The table came from immunoSEQ multiplex PCR; TCRdb's copy has only in-frame clones and leaves some out. The data hold about 690,000 clones, with less than 95% observed a single time. The CDR3 extends over 16 amino acids. Trimming took 4 bases from V and 5 from J; bases not matched to a gene: 12. The germline CDR1 and CDR2 sequences are SGHNT and YYREEE (reference sequence). The sequenced material came from memory CD8+ T cells from PBMCs. Subset of the sample: CD45RO+ cells pooled with CCR7-negative TemRA cells. The receptor was isolated from a man younger than 35 in good health. Some clones in this sample may be carry-over from other donors' samples. The chain recombines TRBV5-4 with TRBJ2-7, with 10 bases lining up with TRBD1. CDR3 in DNA: TGTGCCAGCAGCCGCATGACCGGGACAGGGGACCACGAGCAGTACTTC. Its protein is CASSRMTGTGDHEQYF.